Below, one TCR beta chain is given with its context. Its antigen is as yet unknown. These data are taken from a study of shared clonotypes between healthy human individuals. Study details: For every donor, three CD4 naive, three CD4 memory, two CD8 naive and one CD8 memory plates were used. Study-level points and caveats: Collection of samples was limited to blood; tissue repertoires likely differ.

V shed 3 bases, J shed 1 base, and the junction held 3 bases outside the gene matches. The CDR3 sequence is 15 residues long. CDR1 SGHAT and CDR2 FQNNGV come from the germline V gene. The authors split each subset's genomic DNA evenly across several immunoSEQ plates. Here immunoSEQ multiplex PCR was the method, and the copy in TCRdb shows in-frame clones only, minus some. The profile shows 2 million to 3 million clones, roughly 92% of them singletons. Input material: naive CD4+ T cells sorted from blood. The sample's subset: CD45RA+ positively selected. This chain links TRBV11-2 with TRBJ1-3; the match to TRBD1 covers 7 bases. This TCR was recovered from a young man in good health. In nucleotides, the CDR3 is TGTGCCAGCAGCTTTGGGACAGCATCTGGAAACACCATATATTTT. This gives the protein CASSFGTASGNTIYF.